These T cell receptor beta chains were read from a single sample in a study of blood T cell repertoires in COVID-19. The method was immunoSEQ multiplex PCR; TCRdb's version includes in-frame clones alone and lacks a portion of them. The table includes about 82,000 clones, 70% to 90% detected once. The sequenced sample consisted of peripheral blood. These receptors came from a man aged 80 or over with active or convalescent COVID-19. The CDR3 runs from the conserved cysteine through the conserved F or W. The D gene is left open where the match is weak. Size tells how often a clone was seen (once, few, many) or the class of an expanded clone, and some rows leave it out.

J: TRBJ2-3
size: .
D: TRBD2
V: TRBV2
DNA: TGTGCCAGCAGTGTAGCGGGGGGATCGACAGATACGCAGTATTTT
CDR3: CASSVAGGSTDTQYF

J: TRBJ1-6
size: .
D: TRBD1
V: TRBV7-9
DNA: TGTGCCAGCAGCTCGGGGACAGGGGGAAAGTCACCCCTCCACTTT
CDR3: CASSSGTGGKSPLHF

J: TRBJ1-2
size: .
D: .
V: TRBV5-5
DNA: TGTGCCAGCAGTCTATCGGGAGGGTCGAAGGGCTACACCTTC
CDR3: CASSLSGGSKGYTF

J: TRBJ1-3
size: .
D: TRBD1
V: TRBV11-3
DNA: TGTGCCAGCAGCAGAGGGACAGTTGGCTCTGGAAACACCATATATTTT
CDR3: CASSRGTVGSGNTIYF

J: TRBJ2-5
size: .
D: .
V: TRBV11-2
DNA: TGTGCCAGCAGCTTAGTCAGGGGGGTCCGGGAGACCCAGTACTTC
CDR3: CASSLVRGVRETQYF

J: TRBJ1-4
size: .
D: TRBD1
V: TRBV18
DNA: TGTGCCAGCTCCCGGACAGGAACAAGCGGTGAAAAACTGTTTTTT
CDR3: CASSRTGTSGEKLFF

J: TRBJ2-5
size: .
D: .
V: TRBV6-1
DNA: TGTGCCAGCAGTGAACGGGGGAGAGTGGAGGAGACCCAGTACTTC
CDR3: CASSERGRVEETQYF

J: TRBJ1-1
size: .
D: .
V: TRBV19
DNA: TGTGCCAGTAGGCCCCCCGGGGGAGTGAACACTGAAGCTTTCTTT
CDR3: CASRPPGGVNTEAFF

J: TRBJ1-4
size: .
D: .
V: TRBV10-3
DNA: TGTGCCATCAGTGAGTCGGATGCAGGAGGGTTTAATGAAAAACTGTTTTTT
CDR3: CAISESDAGGFNEKLFF

J: TRBJ1-6
size: .
D: .
V: TRBV6-4
DNA: TGTGCCAGCAGTGAGTTTGGGAGGGGCAATTCACCCCTCCACTTT
CDR3: CASSEFGRGNSPLHF

J: TRBJ1-2
size: .
D: .
V: TRBV2
DNA: TGTGCCAGCAGGGAGTGGGTTACCACTTATGGCTACACCTTC
CDR3: CASREWVTTYGYTF

J: TRBJ1-2
size: .
D: .
V: TRBV30
DNA: TGTGCCTGGAGTCTCCCACCCGAGTCCGAAGCTAACTATGGCTACACCTTC
CDR3: CAWSLPPESEANYGYTF

J: TRBJ2-3
size: .
D: TRBD2
V: TRBV11-3
DNA: TGTGCCAGCAGCTTGGGGAGGGAATCAACGCAGTATTTT
CDR3: CASSLGRESTQYF

J: TRBJ1-1
size: .
D: .
V: TRBV28
DNA: TGTGCCAGCAGTTTATTTTCAGGGAGGTTTGGGGCTTTCTTT
CDR3: CASSLFSGRFGAFF

J: TRBJ1-3
size: .
D: TRBD1
V: TRBV2
DNA: TGTGCCAGCAGCGGACAGGGGCTCCCTGGAAACACCATATATTTT
CDR3: CASSGQGLPGNTIYF

J: TRBJ1-5
size: many
D: .
V: TRBV19
DNA: TGTGCCAGTATGTCCAGGGTATTCCTTTATCAGCCCCAGCATTTT
CDR3: CASMSRVFLYQPQHF

J: TRBJ1-4
size: .
D: .
V: TRBV7-9
DNA: TGTGCCAGCAGCTTAGTTTACGAAATGGCGGCTAATGAAAAACTGTTTTTT
CDR3: CASSLVYEMAANEKLFF

J: TRBJ2-1
size: .
D: TRBD2
V: TRBV12-5
DNA: TGTGCTAGTGGTTCGGGAGGGTCTTTTAATGAGCAGTTCTTC
CDR3: CASGSGGSFNEQFF

J: TRBJ2-3
size: .
D: .
V: TRBV2
DNA: TGTGCCAGCAGTGCAACTACCACAGATACGCAGTATTTT
CDR3: CASSATTTDTQYF

J: TRBJ1-3
size: .
D: .
V: TRBV7-9
DNA: TGTGCCAGCAGCTGGGACTCATTTGGTAACACCATATATTTT
CDR3: CASSWDSFGNTIYF

J: TRBJ2-3
size: .
D: TRBD2
V: TRBV3-1/TRBV3-2
DNA: TGTGCCAGCAGCCTACTAGCGGGGGGCGGAGATACGCAGTATTTT
CDR3: CASSLLAGGGDTQYF

J: TRBJ2-1
size: .
D: TRBD1
V: TRBV5-6
DNA: TGTGCCAGCAGCTTGGGCTCGACAGGGGGCATTCCAAATGAGCAGTTCTTC
CDR3: CASSLGSTGGIPNEQFF

J: TRBJ1-5
size: .
D: TRBD1
V: TRBV7-8
DNA: TGTGCCAGCAGCCGAGACAGGGTCAGTAGCAATCAGCCCCAGCATTTT
CDR3: CASSRDRVSSNQPQHF

J: TRBJ2-1
size: .
D: TRBD1
V: TRBV3-1/TRBV3-2
DNA: TGTGCCAGCAGCCAAGATCCGAGGGGGACAGGGTCCAATGAGCAGTTCTTC
CDR3: CASSQDPRGTGSNEQFF

J: TRBJ1-6
size: .
D: .
V: TRBV19
DNA: TGTGCCAGTAGGTACACCAATTCACCCCTCCACTTT
CDR3: CASRYTNSPLHF

J: TRBJ1-1
size: .
D: .
V: TRBV9
DNA: TGTGCCAGCAGCCCCCGGACAGTGAACACTGAAGCTTTCTTT
CDR3: CASSPRTVNTEAFF

J: TRBJ1-4
size: .
D: TRBD1
V: TRBV15
DNA: TGTGCCACCAGCAGGGACAGGGCCACTGAAAAACTGTTTTTT
CDR3: CATSRDRATEKLFF

J: TRBJ2-5
size: .
D: TRBD2
V: TRBV15
DNA: TGTGCCACCGGCCCAGCGGGAGGTACTGTAGAGACCCAGTACTTC
CDR3: CATGPAGGTVETQYF

J: TRBJ2-3
size: .
D: .
V: TRBV19
DNA: TGTGCCAGTAGTCCAGCGGCCAGACAACCGCAGTATTTT
CDR3: CASSPAARQPQYF

J: TRBJ2-1
size: .
D: .
V: TRBV7-8
DNA: TGTGCCAGCAGCTTCTTAGGGGGCAATGAGCAGTTCTTC
CDR3: CASSFLGGNEQFF

J: TRBJ1-1
size: .
D: TRBD1
V: TRBV3-1/TRBV3-2
DNA: TGTGCCAGCAGCCTTACAGGGGACACTGAAGCTTTCTTT
CDR3: CASSLTGDTEAFF

J: TRBJ1-2
size: .
D: .
V: TRBV6-6
DNA: TGTGCCAGCAGGCCCTCGGGGGGAGACTATGGCTACACCTTC
CDR3: CASRPSGGDYGYTF

J: TRBJ1-5
size: .
D: .
V: TRBV10-3
DNA: TGTGCCATCAGTGATAGGCAGGGGCGTCAGCCCCAGCATTTT
CDR3: CAISDRQGRQPQHF

J: TRBJ1-1
size: .
D: .
V: TRBV21-1
DNA: TGTGCCAGCAGCCTTCACGGTACAGGGGAAGGTGAAGCTTTCTTT
CDR3: CASSLHGTGEGEAFF

J: TRBJ2-1
size: .
D: TRBD2
V: TRBV5-1
DNA: TGCGCCAGCAGCTTGACGGGAGGCTTGGATGAGCAGTTCTTC
CDR3: CASSLTGGLDEQFF

J: TRBJ2-1
size: .
D: TRBD2
V: TRBV5-1
DNA: TGCGCCAGCACAGAGCGGGGGGGCTCCTACAATGAGCAGTTCTTC
CDR3: CASTERGGSYNEQFF

J: TRBJ1-2
size: .
D: .
V: TRBV30
DNA: TGTGCCTGGAGTCTCCCGGGCCGGGGGGGAAATGGCTACACCTTC
CDR3: CAWSLPGRGGNGYTF

J: TRBJ1-4
size: .
D: .
V: TRBV28
DNA: TGTGCCAGCAGTTTTTCGCCACAGAATGAAAAACTGTTTTTT
CDR3: CASSFSPQNEKLFF

J: TRBJ1-4
size: .
D: TRBD1
V: TRBV19
DNA: TGTGCCAGTAGTATGATCTCGGGACAGGGGTCCCCAACTAATGAAAAACTGTTTTTT
CDR3: CASSMISGQGSPTNEKLFF

J: TRBJ1-2
size: few
D: .
V: TRBV10-3
DNA: TGTGCCATCTCCGACACCTACAACTATGGCTACACCTTC
CDR3: CAISDTYNYGYTF

J: TRBJ1-2
size: few
D: .
V: TRBV20-1
DNA: TGCAGTGCCCCCTATGCGGCTGGCTACACCTTC
CDR3: CSAPYAAGYTF

J: TRBJ1-5
size: .
D: .
V: TRBV21-1
DNA: TGTGCCAGCAGCAAATTACAGGTCAAAAATCAGCCCCAGCATTTT
CDR3: CASSKLQVKNQPQHF

J: TRBJ2-3
size: few
D: TRBD2
V: TRBV6-5
DNA: TGTGCCAGCAGTTACGCCTCTAGCGGGGGGGGTACGCAGTATTTT
CDR3: CASSYASSGGGTQYF

J: TRBJ2-3
size: .
D: .
V: TRBV18
DNA: TGTGCCAGCTCACCATCGGTGCAGGGCACAGATACGCAGTATTTT
CDR3: CASSPSVQGTDTQYF

J: TRBJ2-2
size: .
D: .
V: TRBV5-1
DNA: TGCGCCAGCAGCAGGGACTCGAACACCGGGGAGCTGTTTTTT
CDR3: CASSRDSNTGELFF

J: TRBJ1-1
size: .
D: .
V: TRBV19
DNA: TGTGCCAGTAGTAGACAGAGCATGAACACTGAAGCTTTCTTT
CDR3: CASSRQSMNTEAFF

J: TRBJ1-2
size: .
D: .
V: TRBV3-1/TRBV3-2
DNA: TGTGCCAGCAGCCAGTCGGAGTCGTCGGTTGGCTACACCTTC
CDR3: CASSQSESSVGYTF

J: TRBJ2-5
size: .
D: .
V: TRBV18
DNA: TGTGCCAGCTCACCACCGGGGGCGCGCAACCAAGAGACCCAGTACTTC
CDR3: CASSPPGARNQETQYF

J: TRBJ1-5
size: .
D: .
V: TRBV28
DNA: TGTGCCAGCAAAGGGCAGGGAAGACAGCCCCAGCATTTT
CDR3: CASKGQGRQPQHF

J: TRBJ2-3
size: once
D: TRBD2
V: TRBV2
DNA: TGTGCCAGCAGCCTTGGGGGGGGTAGGACAGATACGCAGTATTTT
CDR3: CASSLGGGRTDTQYF

J: TRBJ2-3
size: .
D: TRBD2
V: TRBV7-8
DNA: TGTGCCAGCAGCTTAATAGCGGGGACAGATACGCAGTATTTT
CDR3: CASSLIAGTDTQYF

J: TRBJ2-1
size: .
D: TRBD2
V: TRBV7-8
DNA: TGTGCCAGCAGCCCGGGACTAGCGGGAGTCTCCCGGAGCCCTGAGCAGTTCTTC
CDR3: CASSPGLAGVSRSPEQFF

J: TRBJ1-1
size: .
D: .
V: TRBV3-1/TRBV3-2
DNA: TGTGCCAGCAGTCGCCGGGACAAAACTGAAGCTTTCTTT
CDR3: CASSRRDKTEAFF

J: TRBJ2-5
size: .
D: TRBD2
V: TRBV14
DNA: TGTGCCAGCAGCCGAGGACTAGCGGGGCGTCCGGCGTCGGAGACCCAGTACTTC
CDR3: CASSRGLAGRPASETQYF